This is a list of T cell receptor beta chains from one sample in a study of blood T cell repertoires in COVID-19. This table comes from immunoSEQ multiplex PCR, and its TCRdb copy is limited to in-frame clones, with some not included. The sample includes 120,000 to 150,000 clones, more than 75% of them seen just once. Sequences were obtained from peripheral blood. These receptors were collected from a man between 50 and 59 years old who had recovered from COVID-19. CDR3s include the opening cysteine and the closing phenylalanine or tryptophan. A D gene is named only where the DNA matches it firmly. The size of a clone is reported for some rows only, either as once, few or many, or as a class for expanded clones.

J,size,D,V,CDR3,DNA
TRBJ1-5,NA,TRBD1,TRBV7-8,CASSLRDRADLNLWPQHF,TGTGCCAGCAGCCTCCGGGACAGGGCCGATCTTAATCTCTGGCCCCAGCATTTT
TRBJ1-4,NA,NA,TRBV27,CASSLMGGVREKLFF,TGTGCCAGCAGTCTCATGGGGGGGGTTCGGGAAAAACTGTTTTTT
TRBJ1-2,NA,NA,TRBV6-5,CASSPRDRDGYTF,TGTGCCAGCAGCCCCCGGGATCGTGATGGCTACACCTTC
TRBJ2-7,NA,NA,TRBV5-4,CASRARGGKYEQYF,TGTGCCAGCAGGGCCCGGGGCGGGAAGTACGAGCAGTACTTC
TRBJ1-1,NA,NA,TRBV19,CASSTERGGTEAFF,TGTGCCAGTAGTACAGAGAGGGGGGGAACTGAAGCTTTCTTT
TRBJ2-5,NA,NA,TRBV11-2,CASSLVWEEETQYF,TGTGCCAGCAGCTTAGTTTGGGAGGAAGAGACCCAGTACTTC
TRBJ2-3,NA,TRBD1,TRBV2,CASRGDRGRNLPDTQYF,TGTGCCAGCAGGGGGGACAGGGGGCGCAATTTGCCAGATACGCAGTATTTT
TRBJ2-5,NA,TRBD1,TRBV29-1,CSVVLQGASETQYF,TGCAGCGTTGTCCTTCAGGGGGCTTCAGAGACCCAGTACTTC
TRBJ2-7,few,TRBD1,TRBV20-1,CSASTGVSEQYF,TGCAGTGCTAGTACAGGGGTCAGCGAGCAGTACTTC
TRBJ2-4,NA,TRBD2,TRBV19,CASSIGGEVNIQYF,TGTGCCAGTAGTATCGGGGGGGAGGTAAACATTCAGTACTTC
TRBJ2-3,NA,TRBD2,TRBV5-4,CASSSGLAGGPYDTQYF,TGTGCCAGCAGCTCCGGACTAGCGGGGGGGCCGTATGATACGCAGTATTTT
TRBJ2-5,NA,NA,TRBV6-2/TRBV6-3,CASSYGLPQETQYF,TGTGCCAGCAGTTACGGACTACCCCAAGAGACCCAGTACTTC
TRBJ2-1,NA,TRBD1,TRBV3-1/TRBV3-2,CASSQGAGGNNEQFF,TGTGCCAGCAGCCAAGGCGCAGGGGGAAACAATGAGCAGTTCTTC
TRBJ1-3,NA,TRBD1,TRBV5-1,CASSLAGTGLNSGNTIYF,TGCGCCAGCAGCTTGGCCGGGACAGGTTTAAACTCTGGAAACACCATATATTTT
TRBJ1-6,NA,TRBD1,TRBV7-3,CASSLKGAGSNSPLHF,TGTGCCAGCAGCTTGAAGGGGGCCGGCTCCAATTCACCCCTCCACTTT
TRBJ2-2,NA,NA,TRBV30,CAWSRGRGNTGELFF,TGTGCCTGGTCTCGGGGCAGGGGAAACACCGGGGAGCTGTTTTTT
TRBJ1-1,NA,TRBD1,TRBV6-6,CASSRTGGTTPEAFF,TGTGCCAGCAGCCGGACAGGCGGCACTACCCCTGAAGCTTTCTTT
TRBJ1-1,few,NA,TRBV5-1,CASSSGDFDTEAFF,TGCGCCAGCAGCTCAGGGGATTTCGACACTGAAGCTTTCTTT
TRBJ2-6,NA,NA,TRBV19,CASSRGAGANVLTF,TGTGCCAGTAGTAGGGGCGCTGGGGCCAACGTCCTGACTTTC
TRBJ2-5,NA,NA,TRBV20-1,CSASFGGAQETQYF,TGCAGTGCTAGTTTTGGGGGGGCCCAAGAGACCCAGTACTTC
TRBJ2-7,NA,NA,TRBV2,CASSSDRERKQYF,TGTGCCAGCAGTTCGGACCGGGAAAGAAAGCAGTACTTC
TRBJ1-3,few,TRBD1,TRBV10-3,CAISLGQGQYF,TGTGCCATCAGCTTAGGACAGGGACAATATTTT
TRBJ2-7,NA,NA,TRBV27,CASSPHFYEQYF,TGTGCCAGCAGTCCCCACTTCTACGAGCAGTACTTC
TRBJ2-7,NA,TRBD2,TRBV6-5,CASSLGREINYEQYF,TGTGCCAGCAGTTTAGGGCGGGAGATAAACTACGAGCAGTACTTC
TRBJ2-7,once,TRBD2,TRBV15,CATSRDPGLADYEQYF,TGTGCCACCAGCAGAGATCCGGGACTAGCGGACTACGAGCAGTACTTC
TRBJ2-1,NA,TRBD1,TRBV4-1,CASSQRQGYEQFF,TGCGCCAGCAGCCAACGACAGGGGTATGAGCAGTTCTTC
TRBJ2-7,NA,NA,TRBV10-3,CAISRSVEPYEQYF,TGTGCCATCAGCCGGTCGGTCGAACCCTACGAGCAGTACTTC
TRBJ1-6,few,TRBD1,TRBV30,CAWSPGQAGYSPLHF,TGTGCCTGGAGTCCGGGACAGGCGGGTTACTCACCCCTCCACTTT
TRBJ2-5,NA,TRBD2,TRBV3-1/TRBV3-2,CASSPPGLAGRETQYF,TGTGCCAGCAGCCCGCCAGGACTAGCGGGGAGAGAGACCCAGTACTTC
TRBJ1-4,NA,NA,TRBV6-5,CASNRFGGSEKLFF,TGTGCCAGCAACCGCTTCGGGGGTAGTGAAAAACTGTTTTTT
TRBJ1-5,NA,NA,TRBV10-1,CASLSSNQPQHF,TGCGCCAGCTTATCTAGCAATCAGCCCCAGCATTTT
TRBJ1-2,NA,NA,TRBV10-3,CAISEQAEGYTF,TGTGCCATCAGTGAACAGGCGGAGGGCTACACCTTC
TRBJ1-3,NA,TRBD1,TRBV27,CASGQGVSGNTIYF,TGTGCCAGTGGACAGGGCGTCTCTGGAAACACCATATATTTT
TRBJ2-3,NA,NA,TRBV18,CASSPFSSSMDTQYF,TGTGCCAGCTCACCATTTTCTAGTTCGATGGATACGCAGTATTTT
TRBJ1-4,NA,NA,TRBV4-1,CASSQLLREKLFF,TGCGCCAGCAGCCAACTTCTTCGGGAAAAACTGTTTTTT
TRBJ2-7,NA,NA,TRBV7-8,CASSLLAQGRSEQYF,TGTGCCAGCAGCCTCCTGGCCCAGGGAAGGAGCGAGCAGTACTTC
TRBJ1-4,NA,NA,TRBV20-1,CSASRGRPREKLFF,TGCAGTGCTAGTCGAGGGAGGCCTAGGGAAAAACTGTTTTTT
TRBJ2-2,once,TRBD2,TRBV7-2,CASSFLHGGGASGELFF,TGTGCCAGCAGCTTTCTGCATGGCGGGGGGGCCTCCGGGGAGCTGTTTTTT
TRBJ2-7,NA,TRBD1,TRBV6-6,CASSYPGDRAHEQYF,TGTGCCAGCAGTTACCCAGGGGACAGGGCCCACGAGCAGTACTTC
TRBJ1-6,NA,NA,TRBV9,CASVQAMAPLHF,TGTGCCAGCGTGCAGGCAATGGCACCCCTCCACTTT
TRBJ2-5,NA,NA,TRBV6-2/TRBV6-3,CASTPSGPPTLAQYF,TGTGCCAGCACCCCTTCTGGTCCTCCTACCTTGGCCCAGTACTTC